Described below is a single TCR beta chain sequence and its context. Its antigen is undetermined. In the PCR, 60 Vbeta and 13 Jbeta primers were used. Libraries were prepared by immunoSEQ multiplex PCR; TCRdb keeps only in-frame clonotypes and omits some of them. Altogether 90,000 or so clones are present, around 80% being singletons, with the ten largest covering about 32%. Germline CDR1 and CDR2: SGHTA and FQGNSA. Between the trimmed V and J ends, which lost 0 bases and 6 bases, there was a span of 9 bases. The CDR3 extends over 14 amino acids. These data belong to a study of cytomegalovirus exposure and HLA in healthy donors. Regarding the study as a whole: Across all donors, roughly uniform sequencing depth was an assumption of the presence/absence analyses. Overall, about 160 TCR beta chains were annotated as cytomegalovirus-associated.

Donors were ostensibly healthy at sampling, although undocumented immune exposures were probable. J is TRBJ2-1 and V is TRBV7-2; D possibly corresponds to TRBD2 (6 bases). The clonotype was recovered from a middle-aged man in good health and CMV-seropositive. The sequencing sample was made of PBMCs. CDR3 coding DNA: TGTGCCAGCAGCTTAGCCCTAGCGACCAATGAGCAGTTCTTC. Its protein is CASSLALATNEQFF.